Listed here is a single TCR beta chain. What it recognizes is unknown. The CDR3 length is 17 residues. Germline V gene data show CDR1 as DFQATT and CDR2 as SNEGSKA (reference sequence). This sample was taken from a study of monozygotic twins with inflammatory bowel disease. Overall study results and limits: The co-twins with IBD showed lower TCRbeta diversity (inverse Simpson) than their healthy siblings.

TCRdb processed the 5' RACE reads again and assigns one entry to each CDR3 protein, with no DNA. Found here are 120,000 to 150,000 distinct CDR3 sequences; the top ten clones hold under 2.5%. The TCR sequence derives from a human donor with ulcerative colitis or Crohn's disease, or a healthy co-twin of an affected twin (not recorded which). V usage is TRBV20-1 and J usage is TRBJ2-7; TCRdb outputs TRBD1, but without DNA this stays unchecked. What was sequenced was blood. The CDR3 spells CSARDITGGRVLYEQYF.